The 32 T cell receptor beta chains reported below all come from one sample, sequenced in a study of blood T cell repertoires in COVID-19. Sequencing used immunoSEQ multiplex PCR; TCRdb keeps in-frame clones, though not all of them. The table has 180,000 or so clones, about 81% seen once; the top ten hold 12%. The material sequenced was peripheral blood. Receptors originate from an elderly woman with COVID-19, enrolled during active disease.

The CDR3 nucleotides are TGTGCCAGCTCACCGGCGGACAGGGACTATGGCTACACCTTC. Translation gives CASSPADRDYGYTF. This chain links TRBV18 with TRBJ1-2, with 8 bases fitting TRBD1. The CDR3 runs 14 residues. The junction had 3 bases not matched to a gene; V was cut back by 3 bases and J by 3 bases. CDR1 is KGHSH and CDR2 is LQKENI in the germline V gene.

The genes are TRBV7-8 and TRBJ1-4; perhaps TRBD1 as D (6 bases). CDR3 length equals 15 residues. CDR1 and CDR2 from the germline V gene are SGHVS and FQNEAQ. The V gene lost 5 bases and the J gene lost 5 bases, with 15 bases spanning the gap. CDR3 region: CASSTRDKRNEKLFF. CDR3 in DNA: TGTGCCAGCAGCACCCGGGACAAACGAAATGAAAAACTGTTTTTT.

This clone was seen a handful of times. One end of the junction does not line up with germline, which may come from a read error. The chain carries TRBV7-7 and TRBJ2-7; 8 bases match TRBD1. The CDR3 runs 15 residues. Germline V gene data show CDR1 as SSHAT and CDR2 as FNYEAQ (reference sequence). The CDR3 is CASSQGQGAPYEQYF. The CDR3 nucleotides are TGTGCTAGCAGCCAAGGACAGGGCGCACCCTACGAGCAGTACTTC.

This clone was seen once. The rearrangement links TRBV19 to TRBJ1-2; D call uncertain. Germline V gene data show CDR1 as LNHDA and CDR2 as SQIVND (reference sequence). The CDR3 has 15 residues. V was pared by 6 bases and J by 1 base, with 15 bases between. CDR3 amino acids: CASSPGRPDNYGYTF. CDR3 bases: TGTGCCAGTAGCCCGGGAAGACCAGATAACTATGGCTACACCTTC.

This chain connects TRBV6-1 to TRBJ1-3, with a tentative D call TRBD1 (5 bases). In germline, CDR1 is MNHNS, CDR2 SASEGT. This CDR3 is 14 amino acids long. V lost 6 bases and J lost 2, with 11 bases in between. The CDR3 loop reads CASRPGGTGNTIYF. The CDR3 coding sequence is TGTGCCAGCAGGCCTGGGGGGACTGGAAACACCATATATTTT.

V usage is TRBV24-1 and J usage is TRBJ1-4; 8 bases match TRBD1. Germline-derived CDR1 and CDR2 are KGHDR and SFDVKD. The CDR3 consists of 15 residues. Trimming at V came to 7 bases and at J to 8 bases, leaving 11 bases not matched to a gene. The DNA of the CDR3 is TGTGCCACCAGCGACACCCGGACAGGGAACGAAAAACTGTTTTTT. Residues: CATSDTRTGNEKLFF.

V gene TRBV7-2 combines with J gene TRBJ2-3; 10 bases agree with TRBD2. In germline, CDR1 is SGHTA, CDR2 FQGNSA. The CDR3 runs to 17 residues. V shed 1 base and J 0 bases; nucleotides not matched to a gene: 4. CDR3 DNA: TGTGCCAGCAGCTTAGTCCTAGCGGGAGATAGCACAGATACGCAGTATTTT. As protein: CASSLVLAGDSTDTQYF.

The chain recombines TRBV5-1 with TRBJ2-5, with D perhaps matching TRBD2 (5 bases). The CDR3 spans 15 residues. V lost 2 bases to trimming and J lost 1 base, with 12 bases between them. Germline V gene lookup returns CDR1 SGHRS and CDR2 YFSETQ. The CDR3 loop is CASSFSPGSQETQYF. The CDR3 nucleotides are TGCGCCAGCAGCTTCTCACCGGGATCCCAAGAGACCCAGTACTTC.

This clone was detected only a few times. This chain uses TRBV28 with TRBJ2-7; 7 nucleotides agree with TRBD2. J lost 11 bases, V lost 7 bases, and 8 bases had no gene match. The CDR3 totals 11 residues. Germline V lookup: CDR1 MDHEN, CDR2 SYDVKM. This chain's CDR3 is CASTMGLAEYF. For the CDR3, the DNA is TGTGCCAGCACCATGGGGCTAGCGGAGTACTTC.

This chain uses TRBV3-1 (or the pseudogene TRBV3-2) with TRBJ2-5, with 15 positions matching TRBD2. The V gene's germline CDR1 is LGHDT and CDR2 YNNKEL (reference sequence). The CDR3 has 17 residues. V shed 0 bases, J shed 5 bases, and the junction held 4 bases outside the gene matches. The CDR3, as DNA: TGTGCCAGCAGCCAAGATAGGACTAGCGGGGGGGCGGAGACCCAGTACTTC. Residues: CASSQDRTSGGAETQYF.

V is TRBV7-9 and J is TRBJ1-2; no definite D call. Germline values: CDR1 SEHNR, CDR2 FQNEAQ (reference sequence). The CDR3 has 13 residues. V gave up 4 bases and J gave up 4 bases, with 10 bases separating them. Here the CDR3 DNA reads TGTGCCAGCAGCTCCACAGAGCCCTATGGCTACACCTTC. Residues: CASSSTEPYGYTF.

The CDR3 nucleotides are TGTGCCAGCCGCTCTAGCGGGAGATACGAGCAGTTCTTC. It encodes CASRSSGRYEQFF. This sequence joins TRBV12-3 or TRBV12-4 and TRBJ2-1, with 10 bases matching TRBD2. The V and J ends lost 8 bases and 10 bases, in that order; junction bases with no gene match: 8. The CDR3 is 13 residues long.

A remark on this clone: At the DNA level, this CDR3 is encoded by other sequences in the same sample as well. The rearrangement links TRBV19 to TRBJ1-2; the D is unclear. CDR3 size: 14 residues. Deletions cut 2 bases from V and 0 bases from J, with 7 bases between. Germline V CDR1 and CDR2: LNHDA, SQIVND (reference sequence). CDR3 DNA: TGTGCCAGTAGTATAAGACAAGCTAACTATGGCTACACCTTC. Its translation: CASSIRQANYGYTF.

The rearrangement joins TRBV6-5 to TRBJ1-6, with a tentative D call TRBD1 (6 bases). V was trimmed by 3 bases and J by 5 bases, leaving 8 bases between them. Germline CDR1 and CDR2: MNHEY and SVGAGI. This CDR3 comprises 14 residues. In DNA form, the CDR3 reads TGTGCCAGCAGTTATCAGGGGAATAATTCACCCCTCCACTTT. As protein: CASSYQGNNSPLHF.

The rearrangement uses TRBV10-3 and TRBJ2-2; 10 nucleotides align to TRBD1. J was trimmed by 1 base and V by 3 bases; bases with no gene match: 2. Germline CDR1 ENHRY, CDR2 SYGVKD. The CDR3 extends over 16 amino acids. The chain's CDR3 is CAISDRTGGNTGELFF. In DNA, the CDR3 is TGTGCCATCAGTGACCGGACAGGGGGGAACACCGGGGAGCTGTTTTTT.

This clone was picked up many times. The chain couples TRBV28 to TRBJ1-5; D gene unclear. Trimming pared 2 bases from V and 6 bases from J, leaving 14 bases between. This CDR3 is built from 15 residues. From germline, CDR1 is MDHEN and CDR2 SYDVKM. The CDR3 DNA reads TGTGCCAGCAGTTTAATCAGAGGCCCGGTTCAGCCCCAGCATTTT. Translation gives CASSLIRGPVQPQHF.

The chain recombines TRBV3-1 (or the pseudogene TRBV3-2) with TRBJ1-4; 7 positions agree with TRBD1. CDR1 LGHDT and CDR2 YNNKEL come from the germline V gene (reference sequence). V was pared by 2 bases and J by 7 bases, with 4 bases of the junction left unmatched. The CDR3 contains 14 residues. The CDR3 DNA reads TGTGCCAGCAGCCAATCAGGGGGTGGTGAAAAACTGTTTTTT. Protein sequence: CASSQSGGGEKLFF.

This sequence joins TRBV18 and TRBJ2-5, with 11 bases identical to TRBD2. V gave up 2 bases and J gave up 1 base; unmatched junction bases: 18. Germline CDR1 and CDR2: KGHSH and LQKENI. The CDR3 is made up of 21 amino acids. CDR3 DNA sequence: TGTGCCAGCTCACCAGTGGGGGGACTAGCGGCTCAAGGGGGCTCCCAAGAGACCCAGTACTTC. This translates into CASSPVGGLAAQGGSQETQYF.

This chain connects TRBV3-1 (or the pseudogene TRBV3-2) to TRBJ2-1, with 8 nucleotides matching TRBD2. Germline CDR1 and CDR2: LGHDT and YNNKEL (reference sequence). The V gene end was trimmed by 4 bases and the J gene end by 2 bases; junction bases not matched to a gene: 4. CDR3 length: 15 residues. The CDR3 protein is CASSLLAATYNEQFF. For the CDR3, the DNA is TGTGCCAGCAGCCTACTAGCGGCAACCTACAATGAGCAGTTCTTC.

The chain carries TRBV5-1 and TRBJ2-3; 8 bases agree with TRBD1. Germline V gene data show CDR1 as SGHRS and CDR2 as YFSETQ. CDR3 length: 16 residues. V lost 2 bases, J lost 1 base, and 6 bases stayed unmatched. DNA for the CDR3: TGCGCCAGCAGCTTTTCATCAGGGGGCCGCACAGATACGCAGTATTTT. Its protein product is CASSFSSGGRTDTQYF.

This chain connects TRBV6-1 to TRBJ1-4; possibly TRBD1 for D (5 bases). Per the germline V gene, CDR1 is MNHNS and CDR2 is SASEGT. The CDR3 extends over 15 amino acids. The ends were cut back, 2 bases at V and 3 bases at J, with 10 bases in the middle. CDR3 protein: CASSEFGGANEKLFF. The CDR3 bases are TGTGCCAGCAGTGAATTCGGGGGGGCTAATGAAAAACTGTTTTTT.

The genes are TRBV25-1 and TRBJ1-1; no reliable D call. The CDR3 sequence is 12 residues long. The germline CDR1 and CDR2 sequences are MGHDK and SYGVNS. The V end was cut by 8 bases, the J end by 0 bases, with 7 bases between. The CDR3 loop is CASRALNTEAFF. The CDR3 DNA reads as TGTGCCAGCCGAGCATTGAACACTGAAGCTTTCTTT.

This clone was detected only a few times. The chain links TRBV12-3 or TRBV12-4 to TRBJ2-7, with D tentatively TRBD1 (6 bases). The CDR3 totals 13 residues. Trimming removed 6 bases at V and 6 bases at J, with 15 bases between. DNA for the CDR3: TGTGCCAGCAGCCCGCAGGGGCTCTCCGAGCAGTACTTC. This translates into CASSPQGLSEQYF.

This rearrangement joins TRBV11-3 to TRBJ2-3; D uncertain. Trimming pared 1 base from V and 2 bases from J, leaving 7 bases between. The CDR3 consists of 14 residues. Per germline, CDR1 SGHNT and CDR2 YENEEA. The CDR3 sequence is CASSLGLITDTQYF. CDR3 coding DNA: TGTGCCAGCAGCTTAGGGCTGATCACAGATACGCAGTATTTT. The variable domain in full, with the rest retrieved from reference TRBV11-3 and TRBJ2-3, is EAGVVQSPRYKIIEKKQPVAFWCNPISGHNTLYWYLQNLGQGPELLIRYENEEAVDDSQLPKDRFSAERLKGVDSTLKIQPAELGDSAVYLCASSLGLITDTQYFGPGTRLTVL.

V and J are TRBV7-6 and TRBJ1-4; 7 nucleotides line up with TRBD1. The CDR3 has 16 amino acids. With 2 bases clipped from V and 7 bases from J, the junction kept 10 bases outside the gene matches. Germline CDR1 reads SGHVS; CDR2 reads FNYEAQ. The CDR3 loop reads CASSLYGGTGAEKLFF. The DNA of the CDR3 is TGTGCCAGCAGCTTATACGGGGGAACAGGGGCTGAAAAACTGTTTTTT.

The CDR3 region is CASSEATGTLYTEAFF. DNA for the CDR3: TGTGCCAGCAGTGAAGCGACAGGGACTTTGTACACTGAAGCTTTCTTT. The rearrangement uses TRBV2 and TRBJ1-1; 7 bases map to TRBD1. CDR3 length: 16 residues. Germline V gene lookup returns CDR1 SNHLY and CDR2 FYNNEI. Trimming cost V 0 bases and J 3 bases; bases outside gene matches: 7.

The V call is TRBV7-2, the J call TRBJ1-6; maybe TRBD1 (5 bases). CDR1 and CDR2 (germline): SGHTA, FQGNSA. Trimming shortened V by 1 base and J by 6 bases, and 10 bases separated the two germline ends. The CDR3 length is 15 residues. This CDR3 is CASSLVQGINSPLHF. The CDR3 nucleotides read TGTGCCAGCAGCTTAGTCCAGGGAATTAATTCACCCCTCCACTTT.

This clone was observed a handful of times. The V gene is TRBV28, the J gene TRBJ2-1; 7 bases map to TRBD1. The CDR3 runs to 13 residues. From germline, CDR1 is MDHEN and CDR2 SYDVKM. The V gene end was trimmed by 3 bases and the J gene end by 4 bases; junction bases not matched to a gene: 0. The CDR3 DNA follows: TGTGCCAGCAGTTTGGACAGGTACAATGAGCAGTTCTTC. The encoded protein is CASSLDRYNEQFF.

The V gene is TRBV9, the J gene TRBJ2-2; 7 positions match TRBD2. The trim removed 0 bases at V and 3 bases at J, leaving 8 bases unmatched. CDR1 and CDR2 (germline): SGDLS, YYNGEE. This CDR3 has 17 residues. CDR3 in amino acids: CASSVDGLAAHTGELFF. The CDR3 coding sequence is TGTGCCAGCAGCGTAGATGGGCTAGCGGCTCACACCGGGGAGCTGTTTTTT.

The chain has TRBV28 and TRBJ1-2; D call uncertain. The CDR3 loop spans 13 amino acids. The V gene's germline CDR1 is MDHEN and CDR2 SYDVKM. The V end lost 5 bases, the J end lost 4 bases, and 11 bases lay between the germline ends. CDR3 bases: TGTGCCAGCAGTCCCGCGGGCTTCTATGGCTACACCTTC. It yields the protein CASSPAGFYGYTF.

The rearrangement uses TRBV6-6 and TRBJ1-4; no clear D. The CDR3 consists of 15 residues. Germline loops: CDR1 MNHNY, CDR2 SVGAGI (reference sequence). The V end was cut by 2 bases, the J end by 7 bases, with 14 bases between. The CDR3 bases are TGTGCCAGCAGTTACCCCGGAAGGGAGGGTGAAAAACTGTTTTTT. This translates into CASSYPGREGEKLFF.

The chain is built from TRBV3-1 (or the pseudogene TRBV3-2) and TRBJ2-6, with TRBD2 as a possible D gene (5 bases). This CDR3 comprises 19 residues. Looked up from germline, CDR1 is LGHDT and CDR2 is YNNKEL (reference sequence). V lost 0 bases, J lost 0 bases, and 15 bases lay in between. This CDR3 is CASSQEGAWRHSGANVLTF. The DNA for the CDR3 is TGTGCCAGCAGCCAAGAGGGAGCGTGGCGCCACTCTGGGGCCAACGTCCTGACTTTC.